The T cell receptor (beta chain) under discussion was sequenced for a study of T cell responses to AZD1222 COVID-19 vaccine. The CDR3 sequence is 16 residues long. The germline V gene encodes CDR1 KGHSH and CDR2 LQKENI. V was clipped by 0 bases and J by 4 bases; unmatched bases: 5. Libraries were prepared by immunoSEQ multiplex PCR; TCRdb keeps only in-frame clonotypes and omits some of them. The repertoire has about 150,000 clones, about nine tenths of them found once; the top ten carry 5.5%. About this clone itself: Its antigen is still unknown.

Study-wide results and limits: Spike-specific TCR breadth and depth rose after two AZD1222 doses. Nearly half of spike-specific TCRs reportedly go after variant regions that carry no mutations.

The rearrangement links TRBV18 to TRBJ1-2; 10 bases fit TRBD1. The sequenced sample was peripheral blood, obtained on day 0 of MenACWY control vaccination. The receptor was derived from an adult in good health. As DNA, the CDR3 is TGTGCCAGCTCACCACCGCCGGGACAGGGGCTCTATGGCTACACCTTC. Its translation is CASSPPPGQGLYGYTF. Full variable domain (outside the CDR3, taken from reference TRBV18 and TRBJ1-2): NAGVMQNPRHLVRRRGQEARLRCSPMKGHSHVYWYRQLPEEGLKFMVYLQKENIIDESGMPKERFSAEFPKEGPSILRIQQVVRGDSAAYFCASSPPPGQGLYGYTFGSGTRLTVV.